The 23 T cell receptor beta chains below come from one sample, sequenced in a study of blood T cells in healthy people across ages. Primed by a sample-barcoded 5' primer and a J-beta primer mix, a second PCR proceeded for roughly 7 to 12 cycles. TCRdb reprocessed the 5' RACE reads via MiXCR and lists one record per CDR3 protein. The data contain about 730,000 distinct CDR3 sequences, roughly 44% of them singletons. The source material was blood. The source is a woman aged 55-75 years in good health.

This clonotype was recorded at least ten times. The genes are TRBV2 and TRBJ2-5, with D tentatively TRBD1 (5 bases). Germline CDR1 and CDR2: SNHLY and FYNNEI. CDR3 size: 11 residues. The V end was cut by 8 bases, the J end by 4 bases, with 8 bases between. The DNA of the CDR3 is TGTGCCAGCGGGGCAGGAGAGACCCAGTACTTC. Translated: CASGAGETQYF.

This clonotype was observed once. This may come from a read error, since a much larger clone is one base off. The chain recombines TRBV20-1 with TRBJ2-7, with D tentatively TRBD2 (5 bases). Germline CDR1 DFQATT, CDR2 SNEGSKA (reference sequence). The V end was cut by 6 bases, the J end by 7 bases, with 22 bases between. CDR3 size: 14 residues. CDR3 loop: CSASGGHSYNEQYF. The DNA of the CDR3 is TGCAGTGCGTCGGGCGGGCACTCCTACAATGAGCAGTACTTC.

This clonotype appeared a few times. This chain links TRBV5-1 with TRBJ2-5; D is perhaps TRBD1 (6 bases). Trimming cost V 0 bases and J 3 bases, with 9 bases left between them. Germline V gene data show CDR1 as SGHRS and CDR2 as YFSETQ. The CDR3 consists of 14 residues. The CDR3 DNA follows: TGCGCCAGCAGCTTGGGACAGGTTAAAGAGACCCAGTACTTC. It codes for CASSLGQVKETQYF.

This clonotype was observed at least ten times. V and J are TRBV7-2 and TRBJ2-7, with D tentatively TRBD2 (5 bases). This CDR3 contains 13 residues. Between the trimmed V and J ends, which lost 4 bases and 5 bases, there was a span of 12 bases. Germline V gives CDR1 SGHTA, CDR2 FQGNSA. The CDR3 bases are TGTGCCAGCAGCTCTAGCTCTACCGACGAGCAGTACTTC. Its protein product is CASSSSSTDEQYF.

This clonotype was counted only a few times. The chain carries TRBV7-2 and TRBJ1-5; a possible D gene is TRBD1 (5 bases). CDR1 SGHTA and CDR2 FQGNSA come from the germline V gene. V was trimmed by 1 base and J by 3 bases, leaving 13 bases between them. This CDR3 has 16 amino acids. The CDR3 loop is CASSLVGAGDNQPQHF. CDR3 DNA sequence: TGTGCCAGCAGCTTAGTTGGAGCGGGGGACAATCAGCCCCAGCATTTT. Based on the CDR3 plus reference TRBV7-2 and TRBJ1-5, the full variable domain is GAGVSQSPSNKVTEKGKDVELRCDPISGHTALYWYRQSLGQGLEFLIYFQGNSAPDKSGLPSDRFSAERTGGSVSTLTIQRTQQEDSAVYLCASSLVGAGDNQPQHFGDGTRLSIL.

In the case of this clonotype: A junction boundary mismatches the germline segment, possibly from a read error. V and J are TRBV20-1 and TRBJ2-2, with D perhaps being TRBD1 or TRBD2 (5 bases each). This CDR3 region has 12 residues. Germline loops: CDR1 DFQATT, CDR2 SNEGSKA (reference sequence). The CDR3 spells CSARGDTGELFF. The DNA for the CDR3 is TGCAGTGCAAGAGGGGACACCGGGGAGCTGTTTTTT.

Points on this clonotype: A clone one base away is much larger, so this may be a read error. This sequence joins TRBV12-3 or TRBV12-4 and TRBJ1-2; D is possibly TRBD1 (6 bases). V was shortened by 5 bases and J by 4 bases, with 11 bases between the two germline ends. This CDR3 comprises 13 residues. The CDR3 region has the DNA TGTGCCAGCAGTCTGGGACATACCTATGGCTACACCTTC. Translating it yields CASSLGHTYGYTF.

The J gene is TRBJ1-1, the V gene TRBV6-2 or TRBV6-3; D remains ambiguous. CDR1 is MNHEY, CDR2 SVGEGT, per germline. V shed 4 bases and J shed 0 bases, with 6 bases lying between them. The CDR3 spans 13 residues. DNA of the CDR3: TGTGCCAGCAGTTGGACCCTGAACACTGAAGCTTTCTTT. Encoded protein: CASSWTLNTEAFF.

The chain is built from TRBV4-1 and TRBJ1-1, with D possibly being TRBD1 (6 bases). CDR3 length: 14 amino acids. CDR1 and CDR2 (germline): MGHRA, YSYEKL. V gave up 7 bases and J gave up 5 bases, with 17 bases separating them. The CDR3 sequence: CASKKGGRVTEAFF. CDR3 sequence (DNA): TGCGCCAGCAAAAAAGGGGGGCGAGTTACTGAAGCTTTCTTT.

The chain uses TRBV29-1 and TRBJ1-2; D is undetermined. CDR1 is SQVTM, CDR2 ANQGSEA, per germline. The germline V and J ends were trimmed by 3 bases and 6 bases, with 17 bases remaining between them. The CDR3 covers 14 residues. CDR3 loop: CSVEGLTQGHGYTF. The CDR3 nucleotides are TGCAGCGTTGAGGGTCTTACCCAAGGGCATGGCTACACCTTC.

This clonotype is a singleton in its sample. Mismatch with germline at one junction end may stem from a read error. The rearrangement joins TRBV6-5 to TRBJ2-3, with 11 positions matching TRBD2. This CDR3 region has 18 residues. Germline V gene data show CDR1 as MNHEY and CDR2 as SVGAGI. The CDR3 DNA reads TGTGCCAGCAGTTACTCCCCTAGCGGGAGGACAAGCACAGATGCGCAGTATTTT. Its protein product is CASSYSPSGRTSTDAQYF.

The genes are TRBV5-8 and TRBJ2-5; 10 bases match TRBD1. From germline, CDR1 is SGHTS and CDR2 YDEGEE. This CDR3 has 15 amino acids. Trimming removed 5 bases from V and 2 bases from J; junction bases left unmatched: 6. The CDR3 nucleotides read TGTGCCAGCAGACCACGGGACAGGGGACAAGAGACCCAGTACTTC. It specifies CASRPRDRGQETQYF.

The chain recombines TRBV19 with TRBJ1-4, with D perhaps TRBD1 (6 bases). This CDR3 is 14 amino acids long. Germline loops: CDR1 LNHDA, CDR2 SQIVND (reference sequence). Trimming cost V 4 bases and J 8 bases, with 14 bases left between them. This CDR3 reads CASSRWGRFEKLFF. CDR3 in DNA: TGTGCCAGTAGTAGGTGGGGGCGCTTCGAAAAACTGTTTTTT.

The chain has TRBV10-3 and TRBJ2-5; 13 bases line up with TRBD2. This CDR3 contains 15 residues. Trimming at V came to 6 bases and at J to 11 bases, leaving 12 bases not matched to a gene. Germline V gene data show CDR1 as ENHRY and CDR2 as SYGVKD. The CDR3 bases are TGTGCCATCAGCCCGGGACTAGCGGGGTACAATGAGCAGTACTTC. It specifies CAISPGLAGYNEQYF.

CDR3 nucleotide sequence: TGTGCCAGCAGTGACTCGGTCGGGGGGGCCTCTAGCACAGATACGCAGTATTTT. Translated: CASSDSVGGASSTDTQYF. The gene calls are TRBV6-4 and TRBJ2-3, with TRBD2 matching 8 bases. The CDR3 contains 18 residues. The V gene end was trimmed by 0 bases and the J gene end by 0 bases; junction bases not matched to a gene: 8. Germline CDR1 MRHNA, CDR2 SNTAGT.

This rearrangement joins TRBV28 to TRBJ2-5; the D gene is possibly TRBD2 (6 bases). The germline gives CDR1 MDHEN, CDR2 SYDVKM. This CDR3 comprises 12 residues. Trimming removed 5 bases from V and 5 bases from J, with 9 bases in between. The CDR3 here is CASSRRVETQYF. Written as DNA, the CDR3 is TGTGCCAGCAGTCGGAGGGTGGAGACCCAGTACTTC. Together with reference TRBV28 and TRBJ2-5, the CDR3 gives the full variable domain: DVKVTQSSRYLVKRTGEKVFLECVQDMDHENMFWYRQDPGLGLRLIYFSYDVKMKEKGDIPEGYSVSREKKERFSLILESASTNQTSMYLCASSRRVETQYFGPGTRLLVL.

This clonotype came up once. This chain uses TRBV3-1 with TRBJ1-2, with 8 bases lining up with TRBD1. Germline CDR1 LGHDT, CDR2 YNNKEL (reference sequence). The junction had 19 bases not matched to a gene; V was cut back by 0 bases and J by 7 bases. The CDR3 contains 19 residues. The CDR3, as DNA: TGTGCCAGCAGCCAAGACGCCCTCAGATTGTCAGGGGGCGTCGCTGGCTACACCTTC. Its translation is CASSQDALRLSGGVAGYTF.

This clonotype showed up just a few times. The J gene is TRBJ2-7, the V gene TRBV18; 10 nucleotides line up with TRBD2. The V gene's germline CDR1 is KGHSH and CDR2 LQKENI. The CDR3 loop spans 17 amino acids. The junction had 9 bases not matched to a gene; V was cut back by 4 bases and J by 0 bases. The CDR3 bases are TGTGCCAGCTCACTGAGGACTAGCGGAGCCGTCTCCTACGAGCAGTACTTC. Encoded protein: CASSLRTSGAVSYEQYF.

About this clonotype itself: Germline is not matched at one junction end, which may reflect a read error. J is TRBJ1-2 and V is TRBV20-1, with 9 bases fitting TRBD1. CDR1 is DFQATT, CDR2 SNEGSKA, per germline (reference sequence). CDR3 length: 13 amino acids. In DNA, the CDR3 is TGCAGTGCTATTGAGGACAGGGGCTATGGCCACACCTTC. The encoded protein is CSAIEDRGYGHTF.

This clonotype has a handful of counts. The chain couples TRBV11-3 to TRBJ2-1; D perhaps matches TRBD2 (5 bases). CDR1 is SGHNT, CDR2 YENEEA, per germline. The ends were cut back, 6 bases at V and 9 bases at J, with 15 bases in the middle. This CDR3 region has 13 residues. CDR3 residues: CASRGGLGSEQFF. The CDR3 DNA reads as TGTGCCAGCAGGGGTGGGTTAGGGAGTGAGCAGTTCTTC.

This clonotype appeared a few times. This chain uses TRBV5-1 with TRBJ1-6; D unclear. The germline CDR1 and CDR2 sequences are SGHRS and YFSETQ. The CDR3 spans 12 residues. V gave up 4 bases and J gave up 7 bases, with 6 bases separating them. The CDR3 loop is CASSGSNSPLHF. The CDR3 DNA is TGCGCCAGCAGCGGTAGCAATTCACCCCTCCACTTT.

This clonotype was found many times. This chain connects TRBV4-3 to TRBJ2-6, with D perhaps matching TRBD1 (6 bases). V was clipped by 0 bases and J by 4 bases, with 10 bases between them. CDR3 length equals 16 residues. CDR1 and CDR2 from the germline V gene are LGHNA and YSLEER. The CDR3 sequence is CASSQESGTGANVLTF. In nucleotides, the CDR3 is TGCGCCAGCAGCCAAGAGTCCGGGACAGGGGCCAACGTCCTGACTTTC.

The chain has TRBV10-3 and TRBJ2-3; 9 nucleotides align to TRBD2. The CDR3 length is 15 residues. Germline V gene data show CDR1 as ENHRY and CDR2 as SYGVKD. J gave up 2 bases and V 3 bases, and 3 bases lay outside the gene matches. In nucleotides, the CDR3 is TGTGCCATCAGTGACGGGACTAGCCTCACAGATACGCAGTATTTT. It translates to CAISDGTSLTDTQYF.